These 6 T cell receptor beta chains were sequenced from one sample in a study of tumor and adjacent non-tumor tissue in lung cancer. This sample's RNA came from whole unsorted tissue. The library came from three nested PCR rounds adapted from ARM-PCR protocols. Via MiXCR, TCRdb re-called the multiplex PCR reads, giving one row per CDR3 protein. The sample yields 70,000 to 80,000 distinct CDR3 sequences, 55% to 80% seen once. The sequenced material came from lung tumor tissue. These receptors came from a woman in her thirties or forties with non-small cell lung cancer.

This clonotype was seen only once. One end of the junction varies from germline; a read error may be responsible. The chain uses TRBV6-6 and TRBJ2-3, with 11 bases fitting TRBD1. Germline CDR1 is MNHNY and CDR2 is SVGAGI (reference sequence). The CDR3 loop spans 14 amino acids. The CDR3 bases are TGTGCCAGTACGGGACAGGGGGACACGGATATGCAGTATTTT. Amino acids: CASTGQGDTDMQYF.

In regard to this clonotype: Germline and junction disagree at one end, which may indicate a read error. The gene calls are TRBV20-1 and TRBJ1-6; 9 bases are a match to TRBD1. Germline V gene lookup returns CDR1 DFQATT and CDR2 SNEGSKA (reference sequence). The CDR3 totals 15 residues. The CDR3 DNA reads as TGCAGTGGTAGAGACAGGGGGTTCCTTAATTCGGCCCTCCACTTT. Amino acids: CSGRDRGFLNSALHF.

This clonotype was recorded at least ten times. The chain joins TRBV4-1 to TRBJ2-7; possible D gene TRBD2, 6 bases. The CDR3 contains 15 residues. V was trimmed by 1 base and J by 2 bases, leaving 12 bases between them. CDR1 and CDR2 from the germline V gene are MGHRA and YSYEKL. The CDR3 loop is CASSQVEGITYEQYF. For the CDR3, the DNA is TGCGCCAGCAGCCAAGTGGAGGGGATAACCTACGAGCAGTACTTC.

In the case of this clonotype: The conserved phenylalanine or tryptophan normally closing the CDR3 is absent here, so this likely arose from a read error. This chain connects TRBV5-4 to TRBJ1-3, with TRBD1 as a possible D gene (6 bases). Germline V gives CDR1 SGHNT, CDR2 YYREEE (reference sequence). Trimming removed 4 bases at V and 8 bases at J, with 10 bases between. There are 12 residues in the CDR3. CDR3 in DNA: TGTGCCAGCAGCATCAGGGGATACACCATATATTCT. Residues: CASSIRGYTIYS.

The sample holds many counts of this clonotype. The chain joins TRBV10-3 to TRBJ2-7; a weak D match, TRBD1 (6 bases). Germline CDR1 ENHRY, CDR2 SYGVKD. The CDR3 consists of 14 residues. V was shortened by 2 bases and J by 4 bases, with 12 bases between the two germline ends. CDR3 sequence reads: CAISEQGNRYEQYF. The DNA of the CDR3 is TGTGCCATCAGTGAGCAGGGGAATCGTTACGAGCAGTACTTC.

Notes on this clonotype: Because it lacks the conserved phenylalanine or tryptophan at the end, this CDR3 is likely a read error. The chain has TRBV24-1 and TRBJ2-1, with D uncertain. V lost 9 bases and J lost 5, with 13 bases in between. The CDR3 is 13 amino acids. Germline V CDR1 and CDR2: KGHDR, SFDVKD. CDR3 sequence: CATQTRANNEQFS. CDR3 coding DNA: TGTGCCACCCAGACAAGGGCGAACAATGAGCAGTTCTCC.